This T cell receptor (beta chain) was captured by sequencing in a study of cytomegalovirus exposure and HLA in healthy donors. Vbeta (60) and Jbeta (13) primers were used in the PCR. Repertoires were generated with immunoSEQ multiplex PCR, while TCRdb's copy carries only in-frame clones and drops some. The table records 80,000 to 95,000 clones, around 79% of them present only once. General study points: Associated with cytomegalovirus, according to the listing, were around 160 TCR beta chains. An analysis done earlier found most TCR beta V segments productive about 87% or about 30% of the time.

Every donor was a healthy person donating bone marrow. CDR1 SNHLY and CDR2 FYNNEI come from the germline V gene. The ends were cut back, 4 bases at V and 4 bases at J, with 16 bases in the middle. CDR3 length: 15 residues. The table lists this clone with a few counts. Its antigen is not known. The chain is built from TRBV2 and TRBJ1-1; tentative D call: TRBD1 (5 bases). Sequencing was carried out using PBMCs. The source of this sequence is a female donor in good health and CMV-seronegative. CDR3 amino acids: CASSGSGRDGTEAFF. The CDR3 DNA is TGTGCCAGCAGTGGGTCAGGGCGAGACGGCACTGAAGCTTTCTTT.